What follows describes a single TCR beta chain. Its antigen remains unidentified. No base qualities exist here, and no much larger clone lies one base off it. This entry is derived from a study of shared clonotypes between healthy human individuals (dated by TCRdb to the early 2020s). For context, the study as a whole: The cohort included three men and a couple of women between 18 and 49 years of age. Per donor, leukapheresis produced somewhere between about 0.85 and 9.5 billion PBMCs. To estimate repertoire size and how much clonotype sharing occurs between individuals, the study deeply sequenced the blood TCR repertoires of five healthy adults. For each donor, three plates each were used for CD4 naive and CD4 memory, two plates were used for CD8 naive, and one plate was used for CD8 memory. Different laboratories and diverse techniques were used to prepare libraries and sequence TCR repertoires, to increase sequencing depth and limit assay-specific biases.

The CDR3 sequence holds 11 residues, the cysteine and phenylalanine included. CDR3 DNA is the only sequence kept; it has 33 bases, read in frame from the first base. The V end loses 7 bases and the J end loses 1 base, and a stretch of 7 bases separates them. CDR1 and CDR2, looked up from the germline V gene, are SQVTM and ANQGSEA. The donors were healthy, HIV-negative adults who had no recently reported acute infections or vaccinations. Every donor was a Caucasian adult residing in Nashville, Tennessee, USA. Magnetic negative selection was used to enrich CD4+ T cells, after which naive cells were positively selected on CD45RA and the negative fraction became the memory subset. Blood was collected by leukapheresis, and PBMCs were isolated by Ficoll-Histopaque density gradient centrifugation and then cryopreserved in liquid nitrogen vapor phase. Analytical flow cytometry was used to check the purity and quantity of each magnetically sorted T cell population. Each sorted fraction had its genomic DNA isolated and then quantified by UV absorbance on a Nanodrop 2000c.

Using the deep immunoSEQ assay, multiplex PCR amplified TCR CDR3 regions from genomic DNA. Genomic DNA extracted from each cell subset was distributed evenly over all wells of several immunoSEQ 96-well plates, and each plate served as one replicate. Each replicate PCR for sorted subsets received about 220 ng genomic DNA, equal to tens of thousands of T cell genomes. The purified libraries were quantified using a Qubit 3.0 fluorometer, sized with a Bioanalyzer 2100, and then quantified again using the KAPA Library Quantification kit. Every immunoSEQ 96-well plate was sequenced on a dedicated single-read 150-cycle Illumina NextSeq 550 flow cell. On the authors' methods: Because the immunoSEQ output included only junctional sequences and no quality scores, the filtering could not be the same as the filtering used for full-length reads. To assign V/J genes and CDR3, sequences were annotated against IMGT germline references using PyIR, a Python wrapper for IgBLAST v1.9. Reads with weak V/J assignments (E-value above 1e-6), missing CDR3, stop codons, out-of-frame junctions, or ambiguous translated residues were removed. V3J clonotypes were defined as sequences sharing the same inferred V gene, J gene, and CDR3 amino acid sequence. Percentage overlap between repertoires was computed as shared unique clonotypes divided by the size of the smaller repertoire. Three approaches were used to assess repertoire richness: RTK rarefaction, the Chao1 estimator, and Recon v2.1 estimates of unobserved clonotypes. Generation probabilities for all TCRbeta clonotypes obtained by the gDNA method from a handful of donors were computed using OLGA. TCRdb limited this immuneACCESS table to in-frame rearrangements with V and J called. A share of clones is missing; checked studies link under half to unresolved V genes, and the rest is unexplained. The V and J calls and clone size were taken over from that table, and D and trimming were inferred from the DNA. Present in this sample are some 2,400,000 clones, approximately 95% of which were seen just once. The ten most abundant clones make up 0.13% of the sample.

What the authors observed across the whole study: Pairwise subsampling led to the expectation that sequencing depth would affect the degree of clonotype sharing among donors. When a handful of donors were compared, the shared fraction of clonotypes was about 5.5% for naive CD4, 3% to 4% for naive CD8, 2% to 2.5% for memory CD4, and 0.35% to 0.4% for memory CD8. Sampling was limited to blood, and TCR repertoires in tissue likely differ from TCR repertoires in blood. Compared with non-shared clonotypes, clonotypes shared by all four sorted-subset donors had higher generation probabilities. Naive subsets generally had larger estimated clonotype richness than memory subsets did. The genetic and exposure-history diversity represented was limited by the small number of donors. Even with the large sequencing depth, rarefaction of the sorted-subset datasets indicated that sequencing was incomplete.

The origin of this receptor is a man aged 18-30 years in good health. Sequenced sample: naive CD4+ T cells sorted from blood. The cell subset or site label, as the study defines it: CD45RA+ positively selected. The rearrangement joined TRBV29-1 to TRBJ2-5; the D segment cannot be called with confidence. CDR3 region: CSGKSQETQYF. The DNA sequence is given as TGCAGCGGGAAATCCCAAGAGACCCAGTACTTC. Outside the CDR3, residues come from the reference TRBV29-1 and TRBJ2-5 proteins, so the full variable domain is: SAVISQKPSRDICQRGTSLTIQCQVDSQVTMMFWYRQQPGQSLTLIATANQGSEATYESGFVIDKFPISRPNLTFSTLTVSNMSPEDSSIYLCSGKSQETQYFGPGTRLLVL.